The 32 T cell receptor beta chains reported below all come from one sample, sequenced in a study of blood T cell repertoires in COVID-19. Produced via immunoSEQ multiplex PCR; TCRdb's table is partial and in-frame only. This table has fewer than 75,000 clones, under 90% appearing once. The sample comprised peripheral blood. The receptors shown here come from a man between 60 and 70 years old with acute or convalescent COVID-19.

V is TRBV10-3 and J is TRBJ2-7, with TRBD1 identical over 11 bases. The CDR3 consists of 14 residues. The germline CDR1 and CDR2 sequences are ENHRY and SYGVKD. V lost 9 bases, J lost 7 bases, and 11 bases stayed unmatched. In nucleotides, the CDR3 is TGTGCCATAAGAGCCGGGACAGGGGGAGAAGAGCAGTACTTC. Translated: CAIRAGTGGEEQYF.

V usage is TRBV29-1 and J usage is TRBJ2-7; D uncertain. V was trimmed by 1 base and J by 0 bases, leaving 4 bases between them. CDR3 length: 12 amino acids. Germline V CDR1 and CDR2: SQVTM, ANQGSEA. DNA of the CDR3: TGCAGCGTTGAAGTGTACTCCTACGAGCAGTACTTC. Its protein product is CSVEVYSYEQYF.

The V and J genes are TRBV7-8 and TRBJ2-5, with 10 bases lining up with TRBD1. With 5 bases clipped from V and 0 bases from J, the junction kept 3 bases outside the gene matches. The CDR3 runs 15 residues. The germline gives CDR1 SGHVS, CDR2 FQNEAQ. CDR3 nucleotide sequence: TGTGCCAGCAGCCCGACAGGGGGCGACCAAGAGACCCAGTACTTC. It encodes CASSPTGGDQETQYF.

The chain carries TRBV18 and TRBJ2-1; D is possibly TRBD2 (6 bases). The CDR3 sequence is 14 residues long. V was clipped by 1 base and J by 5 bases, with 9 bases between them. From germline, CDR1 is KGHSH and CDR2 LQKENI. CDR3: CASSPRGEDNEQFF. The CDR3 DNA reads TGTGCCAGCTCACCACGAGGGGAGGACAATGAGCAGTTCTTC.

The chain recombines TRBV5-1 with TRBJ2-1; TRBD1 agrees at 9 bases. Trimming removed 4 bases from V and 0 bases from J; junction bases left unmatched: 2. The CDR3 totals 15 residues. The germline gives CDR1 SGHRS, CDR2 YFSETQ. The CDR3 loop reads CASSQGQGSYNEQFF. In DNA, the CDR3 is TGCGCCAGCAGCCAGGGACAGGGCTCCTACAATGAGCAGTTCTTC.

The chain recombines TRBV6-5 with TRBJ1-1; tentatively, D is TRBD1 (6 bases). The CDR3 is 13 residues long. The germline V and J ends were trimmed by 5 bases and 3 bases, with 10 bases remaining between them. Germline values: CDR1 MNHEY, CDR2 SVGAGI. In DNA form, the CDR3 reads TGTGCCAGCAGTCAGAAGGGGGACACTGAAGCTTTCTTT. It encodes CASSQKGDTEAFF.

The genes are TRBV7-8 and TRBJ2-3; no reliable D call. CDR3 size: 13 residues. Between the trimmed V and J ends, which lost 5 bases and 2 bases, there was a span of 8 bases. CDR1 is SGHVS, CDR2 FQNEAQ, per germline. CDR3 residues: CASSHSYTDTQYF. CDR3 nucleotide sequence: TGTGCCAGCAGCCACAGCTACACAGATACGCAGTATTTT.

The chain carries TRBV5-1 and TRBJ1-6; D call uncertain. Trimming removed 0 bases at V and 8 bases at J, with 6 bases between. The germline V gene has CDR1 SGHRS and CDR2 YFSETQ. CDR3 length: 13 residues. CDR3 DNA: TGCGCCAGCAGCTTGGGTCTTGATTCACCCCTCCACTTT. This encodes CASSLGLDSPLHF.

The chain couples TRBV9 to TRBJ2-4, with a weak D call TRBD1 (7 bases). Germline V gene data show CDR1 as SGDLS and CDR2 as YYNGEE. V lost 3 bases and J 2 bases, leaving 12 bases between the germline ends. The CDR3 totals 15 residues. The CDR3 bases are TGTGCCAGCAGCGCCAGGGGGGTTTCCAAAAACATTCAGTACTTC. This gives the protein CASSARGVSKNIQYF. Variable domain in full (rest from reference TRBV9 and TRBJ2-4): DSGVTQTPKHLITATGQRVTLRCSPRSGDLSVYWYQQSLDQGLQFLIQYYNGEERAKGNILERFSAQQFPDLHSELNLSSLELGDSALYFCASSARGVSKNIQYFGAGTRLSVL.

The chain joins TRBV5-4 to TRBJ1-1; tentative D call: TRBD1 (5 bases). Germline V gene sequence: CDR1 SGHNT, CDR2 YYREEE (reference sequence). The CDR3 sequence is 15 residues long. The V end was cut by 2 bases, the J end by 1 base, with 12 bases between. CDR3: CASSFNRNKNTEAFF. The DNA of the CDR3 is TGTGCCAGCAGCTTTAACAGGAATAAGAACACTGAAGCTTTCTTT.

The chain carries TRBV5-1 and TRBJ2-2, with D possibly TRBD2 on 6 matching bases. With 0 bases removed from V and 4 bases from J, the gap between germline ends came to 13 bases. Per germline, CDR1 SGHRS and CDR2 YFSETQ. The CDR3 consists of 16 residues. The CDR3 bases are TGCGCCAGCAGCTTGGAGGGGCGGGGCCTCACCGGGGAGCTGTTTTTT. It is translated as CASSLEGRGLTGELFF. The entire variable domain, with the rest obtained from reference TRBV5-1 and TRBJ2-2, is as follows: KAGVTQTPRYLIKTRGQQVTLSCSPISGHRSVSWYQQTPGQGLQFLFEYFSETQRNKGNFPGRFSGRQFSNSRSEMNVSTLELGDSALYLCASSLEGRGLTGELFFGEGSRLTVL.

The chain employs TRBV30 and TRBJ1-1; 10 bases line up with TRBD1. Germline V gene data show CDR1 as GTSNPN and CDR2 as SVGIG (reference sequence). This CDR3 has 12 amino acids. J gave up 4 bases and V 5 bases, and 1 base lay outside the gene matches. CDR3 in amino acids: CAWGDRGTEAFF. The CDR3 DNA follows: TGTGCCTGGGGGGACAGGGGCACTGAAGCTTTCTTT.

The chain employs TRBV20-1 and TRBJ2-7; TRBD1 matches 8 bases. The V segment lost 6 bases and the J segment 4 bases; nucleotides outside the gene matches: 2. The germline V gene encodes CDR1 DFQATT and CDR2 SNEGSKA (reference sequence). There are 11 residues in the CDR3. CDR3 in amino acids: CSAGQGYEQYF. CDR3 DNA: TGCAGTGCCGGACAGGGTTACGAGCAGTACTTC.

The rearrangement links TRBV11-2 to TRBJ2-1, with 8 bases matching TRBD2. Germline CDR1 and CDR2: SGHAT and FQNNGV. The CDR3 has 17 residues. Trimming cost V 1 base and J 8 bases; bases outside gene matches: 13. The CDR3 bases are TGTGCCAGCAGCTTAGCCCCGGCGGGGGGCCCGGGCGATGAGCAGTTCTTC. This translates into CASSLAPAGGPGDEQFF.

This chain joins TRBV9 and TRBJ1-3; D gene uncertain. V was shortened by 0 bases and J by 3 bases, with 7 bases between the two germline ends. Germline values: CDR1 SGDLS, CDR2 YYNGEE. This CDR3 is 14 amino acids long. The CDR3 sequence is CASSVGTSGNTIYF. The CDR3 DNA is TGTGCCAGCAGCGTAGGGACTAGTGGAAACACCATATATTTT.

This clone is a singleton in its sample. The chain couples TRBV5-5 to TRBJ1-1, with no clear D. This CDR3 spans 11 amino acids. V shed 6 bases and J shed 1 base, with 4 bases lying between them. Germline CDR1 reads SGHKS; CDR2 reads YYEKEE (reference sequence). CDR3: CASTSNTEAFF. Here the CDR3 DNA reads TGTGCCAGCACCTCGAACACTGAAGCTTTCTTT.

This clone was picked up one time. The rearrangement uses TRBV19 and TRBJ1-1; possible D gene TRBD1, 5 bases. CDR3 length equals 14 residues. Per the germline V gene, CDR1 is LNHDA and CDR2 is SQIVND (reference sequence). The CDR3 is CASRLGGLYTEAFF. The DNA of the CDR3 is TGTGCGAGTCGACTCGGGGGGTTGTACACTGAAGCTTTCTTT.

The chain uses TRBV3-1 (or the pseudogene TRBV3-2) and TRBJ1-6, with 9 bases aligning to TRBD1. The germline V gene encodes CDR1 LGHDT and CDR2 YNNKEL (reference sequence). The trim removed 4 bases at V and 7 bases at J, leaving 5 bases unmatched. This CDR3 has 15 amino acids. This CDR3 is CASSRTGTGNSPLHF. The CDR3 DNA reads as TGTGCCAGCAGCCGGACCGGGACAGGGAATTCACCCCTCCACTTT.

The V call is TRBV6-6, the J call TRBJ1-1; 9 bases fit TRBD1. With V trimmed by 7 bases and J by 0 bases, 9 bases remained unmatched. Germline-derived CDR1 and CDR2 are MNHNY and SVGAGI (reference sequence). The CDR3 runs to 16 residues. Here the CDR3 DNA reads TGTGCCAGCACCCAGGCCGGGACAGGGTTGAACACTGAAGCTTTCTTT. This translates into CASTQAGTGLNTEAFF.

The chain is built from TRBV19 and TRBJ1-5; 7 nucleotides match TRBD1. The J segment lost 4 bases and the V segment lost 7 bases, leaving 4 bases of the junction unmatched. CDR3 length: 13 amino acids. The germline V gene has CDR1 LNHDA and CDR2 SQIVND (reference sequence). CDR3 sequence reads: CASTGQLNQPQHF. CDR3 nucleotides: TGTGCCAGTACGGGACAGCTAAATCAGCCCCAGCATTTT.

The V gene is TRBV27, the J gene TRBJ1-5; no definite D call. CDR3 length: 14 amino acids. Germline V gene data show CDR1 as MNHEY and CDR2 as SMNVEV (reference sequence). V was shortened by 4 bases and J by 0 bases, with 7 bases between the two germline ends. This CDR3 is CASSYRDSNQPQHF. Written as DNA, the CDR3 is TGTGCCAGCAGTTACCGGGATAGCAATCAGCCCCAGCATTTT.

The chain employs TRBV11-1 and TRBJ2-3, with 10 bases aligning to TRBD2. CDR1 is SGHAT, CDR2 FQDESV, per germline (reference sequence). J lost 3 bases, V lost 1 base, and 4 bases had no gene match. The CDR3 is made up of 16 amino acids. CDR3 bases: TGTGCCAGCAGCTTAGATCAAGCGGGGGGGACAGATACGCAGTATTTT. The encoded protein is CASSLDQAGGTDTQYF.

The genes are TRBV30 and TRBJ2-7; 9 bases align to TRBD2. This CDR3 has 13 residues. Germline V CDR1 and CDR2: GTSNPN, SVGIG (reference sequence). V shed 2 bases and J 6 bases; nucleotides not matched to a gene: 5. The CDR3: CAWSWLAGIEQYF. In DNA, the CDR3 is TGTGCCTGGAGTTGGCTAGCGGGGATCGAGCAGTACTTC.

CDR3 loop: CASSEEQAHQPQHF. The CDR3 DNA follows: TGTGCCAGCAGTGAGGAACAGGCCCATCAGCCCCAGCATTTT. This chain connects TRBV2 to TRBJ1-5, with D tentatively TRBD1 (5 bases). V was shortened by 3 bases and J by 5 bases, with 11 bases between the two germline ends. The CDR3 contains 14 residues. The germline CDR1 and CDR2 sequences are SNHLY and FYNNEI.

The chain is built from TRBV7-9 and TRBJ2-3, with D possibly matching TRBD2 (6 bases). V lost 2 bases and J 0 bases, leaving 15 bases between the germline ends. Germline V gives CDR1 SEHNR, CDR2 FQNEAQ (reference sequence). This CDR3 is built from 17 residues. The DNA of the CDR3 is TGTGCCAGCAGCTTACTGGGGACTCCCCGGAGCACAGATACGCAGTATTTT. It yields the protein CASSLLGTPRSTDTQYF.

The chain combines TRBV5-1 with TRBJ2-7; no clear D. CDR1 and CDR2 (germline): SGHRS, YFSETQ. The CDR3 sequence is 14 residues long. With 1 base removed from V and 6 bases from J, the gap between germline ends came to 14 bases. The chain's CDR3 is CASSLWSSGSEQYF. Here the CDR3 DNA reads TGCGCCAGCAGCTTGTGGTCTAGTGGATCCGAGCAGTACTTC.

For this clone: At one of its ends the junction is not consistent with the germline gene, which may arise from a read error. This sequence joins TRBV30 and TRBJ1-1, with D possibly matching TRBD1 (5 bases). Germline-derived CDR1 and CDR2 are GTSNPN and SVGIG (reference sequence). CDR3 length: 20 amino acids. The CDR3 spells CAWTRRTLGTGLSSNAEAFF. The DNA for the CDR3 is TGTGCCTGGACGCGTCGAACACTCGGGACGGGACTTAGTTCGAACGCTGAAGCTTTCTTT.

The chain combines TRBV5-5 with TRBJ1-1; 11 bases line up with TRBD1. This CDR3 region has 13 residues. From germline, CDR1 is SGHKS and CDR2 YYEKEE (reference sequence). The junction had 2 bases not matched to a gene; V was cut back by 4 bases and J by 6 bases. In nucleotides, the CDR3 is TGTGCCAGCAGCCTGGGACAGGGGGCTGAAGCTTTCTTT. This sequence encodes CASSLGQGAEAFF.

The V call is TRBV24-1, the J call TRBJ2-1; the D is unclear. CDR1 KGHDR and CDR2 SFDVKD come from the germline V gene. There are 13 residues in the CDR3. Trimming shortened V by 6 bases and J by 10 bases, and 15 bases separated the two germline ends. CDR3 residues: CATSSSIEPEQFF. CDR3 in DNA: TGTGCCACCAGTTCCTCTATCGAACCAGAGCAGTTCTTC.

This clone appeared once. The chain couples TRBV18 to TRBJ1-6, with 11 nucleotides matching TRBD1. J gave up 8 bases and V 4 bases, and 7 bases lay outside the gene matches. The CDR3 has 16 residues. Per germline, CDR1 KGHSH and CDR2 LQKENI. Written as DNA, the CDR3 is TGTGCCAGCTCACTCGGACAGGGGGCGAAGGATTCACCCCTCCACTTT. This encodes CASSLGQGAKDSPLHF. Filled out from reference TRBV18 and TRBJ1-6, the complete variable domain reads NAGVMQNPRHLVRRRGQEARLRCSPMKGHSHVYWYRQLPEEGLKFMVYLQKENIIDESGMPKERFSAEFPKEGPSILRIQQVVRGDSAAYFCASSLGQGAKDSPLHFGNGTRLTVT.

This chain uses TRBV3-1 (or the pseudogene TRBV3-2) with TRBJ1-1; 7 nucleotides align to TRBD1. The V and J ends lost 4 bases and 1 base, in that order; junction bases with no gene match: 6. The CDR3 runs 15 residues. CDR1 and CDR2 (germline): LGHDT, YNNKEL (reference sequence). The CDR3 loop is CASSPQTGRNTEAFF. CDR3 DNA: TGTGCCAGCAGCCCCCAGACAGGGAGGAACACTGAAGCTTTCTTT.

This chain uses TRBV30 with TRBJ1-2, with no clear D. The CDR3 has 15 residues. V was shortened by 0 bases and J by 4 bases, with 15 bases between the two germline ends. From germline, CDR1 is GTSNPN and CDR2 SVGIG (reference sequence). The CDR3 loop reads CAWSVPQLGGYGYTF. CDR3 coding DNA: TGTGCCTGGAGTGTCCCGCAGTTAGGAGGCTATGGCTACACCTTC.